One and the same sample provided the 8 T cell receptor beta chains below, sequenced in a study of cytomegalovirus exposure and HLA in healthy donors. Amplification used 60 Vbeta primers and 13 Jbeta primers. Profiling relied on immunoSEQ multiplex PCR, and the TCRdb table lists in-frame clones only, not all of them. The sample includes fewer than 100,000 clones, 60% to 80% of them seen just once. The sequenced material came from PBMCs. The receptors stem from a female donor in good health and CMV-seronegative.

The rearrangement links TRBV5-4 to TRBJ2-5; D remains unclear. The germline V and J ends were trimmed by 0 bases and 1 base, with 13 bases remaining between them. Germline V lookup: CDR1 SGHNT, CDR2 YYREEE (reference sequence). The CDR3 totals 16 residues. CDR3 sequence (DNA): TGTGCCAGCAGCTTGGACCGAGTGTTATCCCAAGAGACCCAGTACTTC. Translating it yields CASSLDRVLSQETQYF.

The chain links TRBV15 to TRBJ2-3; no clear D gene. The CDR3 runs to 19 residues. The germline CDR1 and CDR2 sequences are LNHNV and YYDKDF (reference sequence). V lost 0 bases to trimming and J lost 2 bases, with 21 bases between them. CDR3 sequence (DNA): TGTGCCACCAGCAGAGATTCCCCCCTCGCTAGTACCCACACAGATACGCAGTATTTT. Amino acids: CATSRDSPLASTHTDTQYF.

The DNA for the CDR3 is TGCGCCAGCAGTAAGGGACATTCCAGCACAGATACGCAGTATTTT. Encoded protein: CASSKGHSSTDTQYF. The chain combines TRBV4-3 with TRBJ2-3, with a tentative D call TRBD1 (6 bases). The CDR3 consists of 15 residues. Trimming stripped 6 bases from V and 0 bases from J, with 13 bases between. Germline-derived CDR1 and CDR2 are LGHNA and YSLEER.

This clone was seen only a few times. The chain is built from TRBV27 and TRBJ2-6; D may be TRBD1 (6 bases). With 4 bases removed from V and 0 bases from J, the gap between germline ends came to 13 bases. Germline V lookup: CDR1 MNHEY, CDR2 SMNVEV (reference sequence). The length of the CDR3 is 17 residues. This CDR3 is CASSSRQGRSGANVLTF. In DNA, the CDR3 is TGTGCCAGCAGTTCGAGGCAGGGGCGCTCTGGGGCCAACGTCCTGACTTTC.

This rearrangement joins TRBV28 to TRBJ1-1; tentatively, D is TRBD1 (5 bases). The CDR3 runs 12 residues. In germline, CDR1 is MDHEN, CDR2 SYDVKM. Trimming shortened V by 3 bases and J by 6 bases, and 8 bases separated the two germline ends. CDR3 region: CASSLWDSEAFF. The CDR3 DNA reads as TGTGCCAGCAGTTTGTGGGACTCTGAAGCTTTCTTT.

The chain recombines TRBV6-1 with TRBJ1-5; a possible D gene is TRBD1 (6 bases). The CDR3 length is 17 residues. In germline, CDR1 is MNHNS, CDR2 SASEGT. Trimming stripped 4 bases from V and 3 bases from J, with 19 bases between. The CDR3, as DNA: TGTGCCAGCAGTGGAACCCCCACAGGGAGAGTCAATCAGCCCCAGCATTTT. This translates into CASSGTPTGRVNQPQHF.

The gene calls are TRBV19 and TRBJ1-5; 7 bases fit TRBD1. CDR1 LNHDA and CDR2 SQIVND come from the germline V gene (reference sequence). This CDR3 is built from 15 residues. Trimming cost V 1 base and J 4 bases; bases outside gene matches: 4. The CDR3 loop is CASSIGQGANQPQHF. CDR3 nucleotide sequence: TGTGCCAGTAGTATAGGACAGGGCGCTAATCAGCCCCAGCATTTT.

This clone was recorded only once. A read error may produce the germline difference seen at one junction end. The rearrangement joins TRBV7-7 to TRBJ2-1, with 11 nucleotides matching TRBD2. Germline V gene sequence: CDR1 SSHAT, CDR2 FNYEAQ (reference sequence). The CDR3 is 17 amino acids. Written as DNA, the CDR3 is TGTGCTAGCAGCTTAGGTTTAGCGGGGGGGCCCAACAATGAGCAGTTCTTC. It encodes CASSLGLAGGPNNEQFF.